The 31 T cell receptor beta chains below were found in one sample sequenced in a study of human T cells and chemical hapten exposure. MiXCR, run by TCRdb on the RACE reads, gives a single entry per CDR3 protein. The data show under 450,000 distinct CDR3 sequences, around 6% seen once. Described time point: patch test 2, 6 weeks after DPC sensitization. Treatment of the sample: therapeutic diphenylcyclopropenone sensitization with weekly scalp DPC. Sequenced material: whole blood, taken in connection with sensitization to the hapten diphenylcyclopropenone (DPC). The receptor set was obtained from a woman aged 18 to 35 with alopecia areata. Some clones in this sample may be carry-over from other donors' samples.

The chain uses TRBV19 and TRBJ2-3; D unresolved. Per the germline V gene, CDR1 is LNHDA and CDR2 is SQIVND (reference sequence). This CDR3 region has 17 residues. V gave up 4 bases and J gave up 4 bases, with 21 bases separating them. The CDR3 here is CASSSPRHPEAPDTQYF. CDR3 in DNA: TGTGCCAGTAGTAGCCCCCGGCACCCTGAGGCCCCAGATACGCAGTATTTT.

This clonotype was seen more than once but under ten times. This rearrangement joins TRBV11-2 to TRBJ1-6, with unresolved D. The CDR3 totals 14 residues. Between the trimmed V and J ends, which lost 5 bases and 0 bases, there was a span of 5 bases. The V gene's germline CDR1 is SGHAT and CDR2 FQNNGV. The CDR3 reads CASSERSYNSPLHF. The CDR3 DNA reads TGTGCCAGCAGCGAACGCTCCTATAATTCACCCCTCCACTTT.

This clonotype was observed a handful of times. J is TRBJ2-2 and V is TRBV5-5; 7 nucleotides line up with TRBD2. J was trimmed by 2 bases and V by 5 bases; bases with no gene match: 9. This CDR3 spans 16 amino acids. The V gene's germline CDR1 is SGHKS and CDR2 YYEKEE (reference sequence). DNA of the CDR3: TGTGCCAGCAGAAAAGGGCCGGGACTAAACACCGGGGAGCTGTTTTTT. It specifies CASRKGPGLNTGELFF.

This clonotype has more than one count but fewer than ten. This chain uses TRBV28 with TRBJ1-6; no clear D. CDR3 length equals 12 residues. The V gene's germline CDR1 is MDHEN and CDR2 SYDVKM. The ends were cut back, 8 bases at V and 10 bases at J, with 12 bases in the middle. CDR3 protein: CASRAVSSPLHF. For the CDR3, the DNA is TGTGCCAGCCGGGCAGTATCCTCACCCCTCCACTTT.

This clonotype was counted many times. V gene TRBV7-2 combines with J gene TRBJ2-5; maybe TRBD2 (5 bases). With 1 base removed from V and 4 bases from J, the gap between germline ends came to 7 bases. Per the germline V gene, CDR1 is SGHTA and CDR2 is FQGNSA. The CDR3 consists of 13 residues. This chain's CDR3 is CASSLGRGETQYF. The CDR3 DNA reads as TGTGCCAGCAGCTTAGGACGGGGAGAGACCCAGTACTTC.

CDR3 DNA sequence: TGTGCCAGCAGTTACGCGGCGGACGGTAACTATGGCTACACCTTC. Its translation: CASSYAADGNYGYTF. This rearrangement joins TRBV6-6 to TRBJ1-2, with D uncertain. The germline CDR1 and CDR2 sequences are MNHNY and SVGAGI (reference sequence). The CDR3 has 15 residues. V gave up 2 bases and J gave up 1 base, with 11 bases separating them.

This clonotype has a handful of counts. The chain couples TRBV2 to TRBJ1-3; D call uncertain. Trimming cost V 4 bases and J 2 bases, with 12 bases left between them. Germline V lookup: CDR1 SNHLY, CDR2 FYNNEI. The CDR3 loop spans 15 amino acids. The CDR3 nucleotides are TGTGCCAGCAGTGTTGAGGGTATGACTGGAAACACCATATATTTT. It codes for CASSVEGMTGNTIYF.

At least ten counts were recorded for this clonotype. The CDR3 reads CASSQGRGGLSPLHF. The DNA for the CDR3 is TGCGCCAGCAGCCAAGGCAGGGGGGGACTTTCACCCCTCCACTTT. J is TRBJ1-6 and V is TRBV4-3; 7 bases line up with TRBD1. Trimming at V came to 1 base and at J to 9 bases, leaving 6 bases not matched to a gene. In germline, CDR1 is LGHNA, CDR2 YSLEER. The CDR3 is made up of 15 amino acids.

A remark on this clonotype: A much larger clone lies a single base off, so this may be a read error. The final CDR3 position lacks the conserved phenylalanine or tryptophan, pointing to a likely read error. V usage is TRBV5-1 and J usage is TRBJ2-3; 7 bases line up with TRBD2. J lost 1 base, V lost 0 bases, and 2 bases had no gene match. The CDR3 runs to 15 residues. Germline assignment: CDR1 SGHRS and CDR2 YFSETQ. This chain's CDR3 is CASSLVAGGTDTQYS. The CDR3 nucleotides read TGCGCCAGCAGCTTGGTGGCGGGGGGCACAGATACGCAGTATTCT.

Ten or more counts support this clonotype. J is TRBJ2-5 and V is TRBV3-1, with 7 bases fitting TRBD2. CDR1 is LGHDT and CDR2 is YNNKEL in the germline V gene (reference sequence). This CDR3 has 14 residues. V was clipped by 4 bases and J by 4 bases; unmatched bases: 6. The CDR3 sequence is CASSPFGLGETQYF. The CDR3 DNA follows: TGTGCCAGCAGCCCCTTCGGACTAGGAGAGACCCAGTACTTC.

This clonotype was observed a few times. This rearrangement joins TRBV5-1 to TRBJ2-7; TRBD1 might be the D (7 bases). With 4 bases removed from V and 7 bases from J, the gap between germline ends came to 18 bases. The CDR3 contains 14 residues. Germline lookup yields CDR1 SGHRS and CDR2 YFSETQ. In DNA form, the CDR3 reads TGCGCCAGCAGCCGCGCGGAGGGGGCCCGGGAGCAGTACTTC. This gives the protein CASSRAEGAREQYF. Complete variable domain (other parts from reference TRBV5-1 and TRBJ2-7): KAGVTQTPRYLIKTRGQQVTLSCSPISGHRSVSWYQQTPGQGLQFLFEYFSETQRNKGNFPGRFSGRQFSNSRSEMNVSTLELGDSALYLCASSRAEGAREQYFGPGTRLTVT.

The rearrangement uses TRBV29-1 and TRBJ2-1; 7 nucleotides line up with TRBD2. Per the germline V gene, CDR1 is SQVTM and CDR2 is ANQGSEA. The CDR3 length is 15 residues. V trimming: 3 bases; J trimming: 4 bases; junction bases outside the gene matches: 9. DNA of the CDR3: TGCAGCGTTGATGGGGGGGACCTTAGATACAATGAGCAGTTCTTC. Amino acid sequence: CSVDGGDLRYNEQFF.

This clonotype was found a few times. The chain joins TRBV5-1 to TRBJ2-3; 9 positions agree with TRBD1. Germline assignment: CDR1 SGHRS and CDR2 YFSETQ. Trimming removed 4 bases from V and 5 bases from J; junction bases left unmatched: 8. The CDR3 covers 15 residues. The CDR3 sequence is CASSRGTGRQDTQYF. Here the CDR3 DNA reads TGCGCCAGCAGCCGGGGGACAGGGCGTCAAGATACGCAGTATTTT. The variable domain in full, with the rest retrieved from reference TRBV5-1 and TRBJ2-3, is KAGVTQTPRYLIKTRGQQVTLSCSPISGHRSVSWYQQTPGQGLQFLFEYFSETQRNKGNFPGRFSGRQFSNSRSEMNVSTLELGDSALYLCASSRGTGRQDTQYFGPGTRLTVL.

The chain has TRBV6-2 or TRBV6-3 and TRBJ2-7, with D hard to call. Trimming removed 6 bases from V and 0 bases from J, with 9 bases in between. CDR3 length equals 13 residues. From germline, CDR1 is MNHEY and CDR2 SVGEGT. The chain's CDR3 is CASSSTVSYEQYF. The DNA of the CDR3 is TGTGCCAGCAGCTCAACGGTCTCCTACGAGCAGTACTTC.

This clonotype came up many times. The genes are TRBV10-3 and TRBJ1-5, with TRBD1 as a possible D gene (6 bases). Germline V gives CDR1 ENHRY, CDR2 SYGVKD. Trimming took 5 bases from V and 2 from J, leaving 10 bases between them. This CDR3 comprises 14 residues. Here the CDR3 DNA reads TGTGCCATCAGTTCAGGGGATCGCAATCAGCCCCAGCATTTT. Its translation is CAISSGDRNQPQHF.

This clonotype was seen more than once but under ten times. The chain recombines TRBV27 with TRBJ2-3; the match to TRBD1 covers 9 bases. CDR3 length: 18 amino acids. Germline-derived CDR1 and CDR2 are MNHEY and SMNVEV (reference sequence). V dropped 6 bases and J dropped 3; count of bases not matched to a gene: 16. The CDR3 coding sequence is TGTGCCAGCAGCCGCCATCCTAAAACGACAGGGGGGACAGATACGCAGTATTTT. It specifies CASSRHPKTTGGTDTQYF.

This clonotype has a count of ten or more. The gene calls are TRBV28 and TRBJ1-5; D possibly corresponds to TRBD1 (6 bases). The germline V and J ends were trimmed by 6 bases and 7 bases, with 19 bases remaining between them. CDR1 is MDHEN and CDR2 is SYDVKM in the germline V gene. CDR3 length: 15 residues. CDR3 in amino acids: CASRGGGAGEQPQHF. CDR3 DNA: TGTGCCAGCAGAGGCGGGGGGGCAGGTGAACAGCCCCAGCATTTT.

The genes are TRBV7-9 and TRBJ1-5, with D unclear. The germline V gene has CDR1 SEHNR and CDR2 FQNEAQ (reference sequence). The V gene lost 5 bases and the J gene lost 5 bases, with 10 bases spanning the gap. The CDR3 covers 13 residues. The CDR3, as DNA: TGTGCCAGCAGCCTAGAGGACTATCAGCCCCAGCATTTT. It specifies CASSLEDYQPQHF. Complete variable domain (other parts from reference TRBV7-9 and TRBJ1-5): DTGVSQNPRHKITKRGQNVTFRCDPISEHNRLYWYRQTLGQGPEFLTYFQNEAQLEKSRLLSDRFSAERPKGSFSTLEIQRTEQGDSAMYLCASSLEDYQPQHFGDGTRLSIL.

This clonotype was seen only a few times. The gene calls are TRBV6-5 and TRBJ2-7; 8 bases line up with TRBD2. V lost 6 bases and J lost 1; bases outside the gene matches: 8. CDR3 length equals 15 residues. The germline V gene encodes CDR1 MNHEY and CDR2 SVGAGI. The CDR3 protein is CASRESGGASYEQYF. The DNA for the CDR3 is TGTGCCAGCAGGGAAAGCGGGGGCGCTTCCTACGAGCAGTACTTC.

This clonotype was observed at least ten times. The chain carries TRBV20-1 and TRBJ2-3, with 9 bases identical to TRBD2. Germline V lookup: CDR1 DFQATT, CDR2 SNEGSKA (reference sequence). This CDR3 comprises 14 residues. Trimming cost V 5 bases and J 4 bases; bases outside gene matches: 7. DNA for the CDR3: TGCAGTGCTTTGGTCGGCGGGGGGGCAGATACGCAGTATTTT. Translated, it gives CSALVGGGADTQYF.

V usage is TRBV27 and J usage is TRBJ2-3, with D perhaps matching TRBD2 (5 bases). The CDR3 is 18 amino acids. V was cut by 0 bases and J by 4 bases, with 20 bases left in between. Germline assignment: CDR1 MNHEY and CDR2 SMNVEV (reference sequence). CDR3 sequence reads: CASSLSDYDGVKADTQYF. CDR3 coding DNA: TGTGCCAGCAGTTTATCGGATTATGACGGGGTAAAGGCAGATACGCAGTATTTT.

The genes are TRBV28 and TRBJ2-1; D tentatively reads TRBD1 or TRBD2 (5 bases each). Germline V lookup: CDR1 MDHEN, CDR2 SYDVKM. The CDR3 runs 11 residues. Trimming pared 5 bases from V and 12 bases from J, leaving 11 bases between. CDR3 nucleotide sequence: TGTGCCAGCAGTCCCAGAGGGGCGCAGTTCTTC. It is translated as CASSPRGAQFF. The full variable domain, its missing parts supplied by reference TRBV28 and TRBJ2-1, is DVKVTQSSRYLVKRTGEKVFLECVQDMDHENMFWYRQDPGLGLRLIYFSYDVKMKEKGDIPEGYSVSREKKERFSLILESASTNQTSMYLCASSPRGAQFFGPGTRLTVL.

This clonotype was counted a few times. V usage is TRBV5-1 and J usage is TRBJ2-1; 11 bases map to TRBD2. The CDR3 runs to 16 residues. Trimming cost V 4 bases and J 4 bases; bases outside gene matches: 7. From germline, CDR1 is SGHRS and CDR2 YFSETQ. This CDR3 is CASSELGLADYNEQFF. The CDR3 DNA follows: TGCGCCAGCAGCGAATTGGGACTAGCGGATTACAATGAGCAGTTCTTC.

This chain uses TRBV11-3 with TRBJ2-3; D is possibly TRBD1 (5 bases). The CDR3 length is 15 residues. Germline V gene sequence: CDR1 SGHNT, CDR2 YENEEA. V lost 0 bases, J lost 2 bases, and 9 bases lay in between. CDR3 in amino acids: CASSLEAGYTDTQYF. DNA for the CDR3: TGTGCCAGCAGCTTAGAAGCAGGGTACACAGATACGCAGTATTTT.

This sequence joins TRBV12-3 or TRBV12-4 and TRBJ2-3; no definite D call. CDR3 size: 13 residues. V shed 3 bases and J shed 5 bases, with 9 bases lying between them. The CDR3 bases are TGTGCCAGCAGTTTGTCCCTGTTAGATACGCAGTATTTT. Its translation: CASSLSLLDTQYF.

There are a few counts of this clonotype. This CDR3 is CAISGGEGLNTEAFF. The CDR3 DNA reads TGTGCCATCAGTGGGGGTGAGGGATTGAACACTGAAGCTTTCTTT. This rearrangement joins TRBV10-3 to TRBJ1-1, with D unclear. Trimming took off 4 bases at V and 0 bases at J, with 12 bases between the two ends. The CDR3 contains 15 residues. The germline V gene has CDR1 ENHRY and CDR2 SYGVKD.

The V gene is TRBV7-2, the J gene TRBJ1-6, with 7 bases fitting TRBD1. Trimming took 5 bases from V and 5 from J; bases not matched to a gene: 6. The CDR3 sequence is 15 residues long. From germline, CDR1 is SGHTA and CDR2 FQGNSA. CDR3 amino acids: CASSIRQGNNSPLHF. The CDR3 bases are TGTGCCAGCAGCATTAGACAGGGAAATAATTCACCCCTCCACTTT.

This sequence joins TRBV20-1 and TRBJ2-5, with no clear D. V gave up 0 bases and J gave up 0 bases, with 14 bases separating them. Germline V gene data show CDR1 as DFQATT and CDR2 as SNEGSKA (reference sequence). The length of the CDR3 is 16 residues. The DNA for the CDR3 is TGCAGTGCTAGAGATCCTTTAGACTCGTACCAAGAGACCCAGTACTTC. Encoded protein: CSARDPLDSYQETQYF.

The chain carries TRBV28 and TRBJ2-7, with a tentative D call TRBD1 (5 bases). With 5 bases removed from V and 2 bases from J, the gap between germline ends came to 10 bases. From germline, CDR1 is MDHEN and CDR2 SYDVKM. CDR3 length: 13 amino acids. For the CDR3, the DNA is TGTGCCAGCAGTGCGACAGCTCCCTACGAGCAGTACTTC. As protein: CASSATAPYEQYF.

In this sample, this clonotype turned up many times. V usage is TRBV7-2 and J usage is TRBJ2-5; possible D gene TRBD2, 6 bases. Trimming took off 2 bases at V and 7 bases at J, with 8 bases between the two ends. The CDR3 covers 12 residues. From germline, CDR1 is SGHTA and CDR2 FQGNSA. CDR3 nucleotides: TGTGCCAGCAGCTTACTGGGGGGGACCCAGTACTTC. It is translated as CASSLLGGTQYF.

This clonotype was observed a handful of times. The chain joins TRBV11-2 to TRBJ1-1; D gene unclear. V lost 2 bases to trimming and J lost 0 bases, with 7 bases between them. CDR1 is SGHAT and CDR2 is FQNNGV in the germline V gene. The CDR3 is made up of 14 amino acids. The CDR3 DNA follows: TGTGCCAGCAGCTTATTGTTCGTGAACACTGAAGCTTTCTTT. Translating gives CASSLLFVNTEAFF.